The 5 T cell receptor beta chains reported below all come from one sample, sequenced in a study of CD8 T cells in Susac syndrome (dated by TCRdb to about 2019). Library prep was done by the immunoSEQ multiplex PCR assay. RNA was extracted using the RNeasy kit, and roughly 0.5 to 1 microgram was reverse transcribed with random hexamers. The raw public data were reprocessed by TCRdb itself: fastp quality trimming at Q25, MiXCR clonotype calling, in-frame beta chains only. CDR3 protein duplicates are merged, each entry listing the most common genes and DNA. A total of some 100,000 distinct CDR3 sequences appear in this sample, around nine tenths of them only once. The ten largest clones add up to 0.14% of the sample. Sequenced: CD4+ T cells from PBMCs. All receptors come from a human donor in good health.

V is TRBV6-1 and J is TRBJ2-2, with D perhaps matching TRBD1 or TRBD2 (7 bases each). The germline V and J ends were trimmed by 3 bases and 4 bases, with 12 bases remaining between them. The germline gives CDR1 MNHNS, CDR2 SASEGT. This CDR3 is built from 15 residues. The CDR3 DNA reads as TGTGCCAGCAGTGACAGGGGGGGTAGCACCGGGGAGCTGTTTTTT. Protein: CASSDRGGSTGELFF.

The genes are TRBV12-3 or TRBV12-4 and TRBJ2-7, with 7 positions matching TRBD2. This CDR3 is 13 amino acids long. The ends lost 1 base at V and 7 bases at J; junction bases unmatched: 4. The CDR3 coding sequence is TGTGCCAGCAGTTTAGAACTAGCGTGGGAGCAGTACTTC. It specifies CASSLELAWEQYF.

CDR3 region: CSSTVGGGQGSTEAFF. CDR3 nucleotide sequence: TGCAGCTCAACCGTCGGGGGGGGACAGGGGAGCACTGAAGCTTTCTTT. The rearrangement uses TRBV29-1 and TRBJ1-1, with TRBD1 matching 10 bases. The length of the CDR3 is 16 residues. Germline trimming cut 8 bases from V and 4 bases from J; bases unmatched to any gene: 16. Per the germline V gene, CDR1 is SQVTM and CDR2 is ANQGSEA.

The chain links TRBV20-1 to TRBJ1-1, with D hard to call. The CDR3 loop spans 15 amino acids. CDR1 is DFQATT, CDR2 SNEGSKA, per germline (reference sequence). V gave up 0 bases and J gave up 2 bases, with 13 bases separating them. The CDR3 nucleotides are TGCAGTGCTAGAGACGGGTCCGCGCCAAACACTGAAGCTTTCTTT. Translated, it gives CSARDGSAPNTEAFF.

The chain recombines TRBV19 with TRBJ1-1, with 9 bases aligning to TRBD1. The CDR3 is made up of 14 amino acids. The trim removed 3 bases at V and 4 bases at J, leaving 3 bases unmatched. CDR1 LNHDA and CDR2 SQIVND come from the germline V gene (reference sequence). In DNA form, the CDR3 reads TGTGCCAGTAGTATCGGGACAGGGACCACTGAAGCTTTCTTT. Translation gives CASSIGTGTTEAFF.